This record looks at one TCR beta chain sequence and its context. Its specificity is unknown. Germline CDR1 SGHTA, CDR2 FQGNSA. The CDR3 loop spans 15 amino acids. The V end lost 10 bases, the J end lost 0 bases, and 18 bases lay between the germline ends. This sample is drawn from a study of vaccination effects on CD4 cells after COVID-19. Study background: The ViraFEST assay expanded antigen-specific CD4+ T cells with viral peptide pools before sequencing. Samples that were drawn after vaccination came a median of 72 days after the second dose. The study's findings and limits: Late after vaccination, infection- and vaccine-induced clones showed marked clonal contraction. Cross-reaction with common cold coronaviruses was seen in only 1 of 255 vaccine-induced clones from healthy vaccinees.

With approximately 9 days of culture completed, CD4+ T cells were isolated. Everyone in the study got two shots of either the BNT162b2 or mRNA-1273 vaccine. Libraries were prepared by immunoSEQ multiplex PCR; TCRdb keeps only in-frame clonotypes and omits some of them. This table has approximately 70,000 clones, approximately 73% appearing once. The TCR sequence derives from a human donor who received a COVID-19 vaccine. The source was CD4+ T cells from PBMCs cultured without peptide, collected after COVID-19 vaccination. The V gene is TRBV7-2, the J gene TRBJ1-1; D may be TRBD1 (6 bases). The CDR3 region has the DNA TGTGCCACCAGAGGGGGACCGTCCTTGAACACTGAAGCTTTCTTT. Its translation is CATRGGPSLNTEAFF.